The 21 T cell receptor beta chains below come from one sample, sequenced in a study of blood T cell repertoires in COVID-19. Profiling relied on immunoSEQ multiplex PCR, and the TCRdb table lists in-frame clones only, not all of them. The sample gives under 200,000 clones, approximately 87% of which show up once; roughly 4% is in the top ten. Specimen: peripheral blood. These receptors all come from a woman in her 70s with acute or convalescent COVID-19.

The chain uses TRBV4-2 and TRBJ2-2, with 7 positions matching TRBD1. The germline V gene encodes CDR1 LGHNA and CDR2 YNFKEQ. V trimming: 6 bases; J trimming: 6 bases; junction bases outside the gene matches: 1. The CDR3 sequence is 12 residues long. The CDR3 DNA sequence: TGTGCCAGCAGAGACAGGGCCGGGGAGCTGTTTTTT. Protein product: CASRDRAGELFF.

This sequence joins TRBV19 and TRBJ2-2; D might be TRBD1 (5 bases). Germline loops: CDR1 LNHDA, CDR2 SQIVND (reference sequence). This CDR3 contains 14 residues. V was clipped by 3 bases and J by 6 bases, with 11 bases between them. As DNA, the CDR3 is TGTGCCAGTAGTATGGGGCAGGTACCCGGGGAGCTGTTTTTT. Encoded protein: CASSMGQVPGELFF. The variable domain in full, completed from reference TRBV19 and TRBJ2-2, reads DGGITQSPKYLFRKEGQNVTLSCEQNLNHDAMYWYRQDPGQGLRLIYYSQIVNDFQKGDIAEGYSVSREKKESFPLTVTSAQKNPTAFYLCASSMGQVPGELFFGEGSRLTVL.

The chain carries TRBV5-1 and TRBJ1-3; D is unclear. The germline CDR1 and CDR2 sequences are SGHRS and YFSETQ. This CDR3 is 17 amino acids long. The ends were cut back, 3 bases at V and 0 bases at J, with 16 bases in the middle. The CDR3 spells CASSSWTARDSGNTIYF. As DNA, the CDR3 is TGCGCCAGCAGCTCCTGGACTGCGAGGGACTCTGGAAACACCATATATTTT.

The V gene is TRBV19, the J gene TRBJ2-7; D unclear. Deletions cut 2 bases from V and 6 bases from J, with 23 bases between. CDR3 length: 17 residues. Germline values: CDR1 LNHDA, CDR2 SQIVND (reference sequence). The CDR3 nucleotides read TGTGCCAGTAGTATAACCTCACTACCGTTTGAGGATGGCGAGCAGTACTTC. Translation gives CASSITSLPFEDGEQYF.

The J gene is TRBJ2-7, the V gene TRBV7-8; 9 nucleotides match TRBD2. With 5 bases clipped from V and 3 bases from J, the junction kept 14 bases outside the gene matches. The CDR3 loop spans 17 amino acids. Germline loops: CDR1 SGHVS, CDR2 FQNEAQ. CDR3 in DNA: TGTGCCAGCAGCCCGTATATAGCGGGGGCCCCCAACTACGAGCAGTACTTC. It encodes CASSPYIAGAPNYEQYF.

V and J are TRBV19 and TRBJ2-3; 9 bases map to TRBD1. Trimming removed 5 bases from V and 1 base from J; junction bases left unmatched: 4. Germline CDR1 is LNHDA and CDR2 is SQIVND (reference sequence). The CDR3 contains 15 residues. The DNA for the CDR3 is TGTGCCAGTAGTCCATGGGACAGGGGCACAGATACGCAGTATTTT. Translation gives CASSPWDRGTDTQYF.

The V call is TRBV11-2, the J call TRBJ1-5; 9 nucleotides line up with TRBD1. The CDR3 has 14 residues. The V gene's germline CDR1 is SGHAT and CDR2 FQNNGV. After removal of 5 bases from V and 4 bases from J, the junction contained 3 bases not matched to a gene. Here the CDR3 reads CASSRTGANQPQHF. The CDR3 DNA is TGTGCCAGCAGCCGGACAGGGGCAAATCAGCCCCAGCATTTT.

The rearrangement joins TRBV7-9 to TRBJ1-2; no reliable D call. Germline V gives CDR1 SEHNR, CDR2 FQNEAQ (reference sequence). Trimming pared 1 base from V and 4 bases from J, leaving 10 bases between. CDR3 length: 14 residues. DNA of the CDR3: TGTGCCAGCAGCTTAGAGGGAGAAGTCTATGGCTACACCTTC. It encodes CASSLEGEVYGYTF.

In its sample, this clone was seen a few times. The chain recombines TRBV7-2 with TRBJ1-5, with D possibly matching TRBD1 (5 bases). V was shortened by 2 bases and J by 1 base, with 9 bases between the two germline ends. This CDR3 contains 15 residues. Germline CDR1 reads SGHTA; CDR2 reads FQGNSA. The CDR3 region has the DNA TGTGCCAGCAGCTTACGTCAGGGAAGCAATCAGCCCCAGCATTTT. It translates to CASSLRQGSNQPQHF.

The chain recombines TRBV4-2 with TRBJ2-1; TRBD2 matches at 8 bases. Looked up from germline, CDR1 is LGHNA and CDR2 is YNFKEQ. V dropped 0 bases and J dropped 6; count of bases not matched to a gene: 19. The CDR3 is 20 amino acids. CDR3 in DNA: TGTGCCAGCAGCCAAGAACCTTCTGGCGATCTATCCGGGGGGGGCAATGAGCAGTTCTTC. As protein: CASSQEPSGDLSGGGNEQFF.

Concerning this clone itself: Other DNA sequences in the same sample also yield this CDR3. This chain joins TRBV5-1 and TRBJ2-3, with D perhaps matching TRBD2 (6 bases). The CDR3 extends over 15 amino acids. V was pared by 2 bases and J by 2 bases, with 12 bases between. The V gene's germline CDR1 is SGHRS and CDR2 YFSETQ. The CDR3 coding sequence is TGCGCCAGCAGCTTTTCGGGCGGGACCACAGATACGCAGTATTTT. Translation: CASSFSGGTTDTQYF.

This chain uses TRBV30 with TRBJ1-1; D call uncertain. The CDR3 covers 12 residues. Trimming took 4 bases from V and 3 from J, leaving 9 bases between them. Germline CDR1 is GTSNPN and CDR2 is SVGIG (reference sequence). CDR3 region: CAWTRGYTEAFF. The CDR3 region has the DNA TGTGCCTGGACCCGAGGCTACACTGAAGCTTTCTTT.

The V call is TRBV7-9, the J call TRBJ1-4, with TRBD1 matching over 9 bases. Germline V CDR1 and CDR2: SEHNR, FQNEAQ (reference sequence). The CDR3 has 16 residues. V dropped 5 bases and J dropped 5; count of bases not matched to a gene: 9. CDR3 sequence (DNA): TGTGCCAGCAGCCTTACCTCCGGGACAGGGAATGAAAAACTGTTTTTT. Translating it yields CASSLTSGTGNEKLFF. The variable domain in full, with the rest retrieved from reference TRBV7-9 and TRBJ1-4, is DTGVSQNPRHKITKRGQNVTFRCDPISEHNRLYWYRQTLGQGPEFLTYFQNEAQLEKSRLLSDRFSAERPKGSFSTLEIQRTEQGDSAMYLCASSLTSGTGNEKLFFGSGTQLSVL.

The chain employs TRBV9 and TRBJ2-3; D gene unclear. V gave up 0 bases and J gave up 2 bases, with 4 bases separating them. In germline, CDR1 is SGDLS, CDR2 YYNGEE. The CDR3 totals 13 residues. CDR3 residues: CASSVGYTDTQYF. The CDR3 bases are TGTGCCAGCAGCGTAGGCTACACAGATACGCAGTATTTT.

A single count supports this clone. The CDR3 coding sequence is TGTGCCAGCAGTTTGCGGGGGACCGTCCCCAATCAGCCCCAGCATTTT. Protein product: CASSLRGTVPNQPQHF. The rearrangement uses TRBV27 and TRBJ1-5, with D possibly matching TRBD1 (5 bases). The CDR3 covers 16 residues. Germline V gene lookup returns CDR1 MNHEY and CDR2 SMNVEV (reference sequence). The V and J ends lost 3 bases and 3 bases respectively, with 15 bases between them.

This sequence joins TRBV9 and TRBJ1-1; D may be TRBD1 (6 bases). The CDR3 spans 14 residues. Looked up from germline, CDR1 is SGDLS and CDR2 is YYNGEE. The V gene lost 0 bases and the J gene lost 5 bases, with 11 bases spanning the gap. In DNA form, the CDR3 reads TGTGCCAGCAGCGTAGGCTCCAGGGGAACTGAAGCTTTCTTT. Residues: CASSVGSRGTEAFF.

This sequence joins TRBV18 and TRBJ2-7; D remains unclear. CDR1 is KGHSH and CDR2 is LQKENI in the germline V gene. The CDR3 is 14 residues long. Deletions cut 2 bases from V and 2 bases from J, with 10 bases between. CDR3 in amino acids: CASSPFGSAYEQYF. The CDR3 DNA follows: TGTGCCAGCTCACCATTCGGCAGCGCCTACGAGCAGTACTTC.

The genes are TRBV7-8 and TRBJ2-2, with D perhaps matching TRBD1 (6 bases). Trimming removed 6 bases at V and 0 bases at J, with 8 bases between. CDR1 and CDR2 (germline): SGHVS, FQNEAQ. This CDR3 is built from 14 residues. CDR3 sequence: CASRQGSNTGELFF. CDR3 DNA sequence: TGTGCCAGCAGACAGGGCTCGAACACCGGGGAGCTGTTTTTT.

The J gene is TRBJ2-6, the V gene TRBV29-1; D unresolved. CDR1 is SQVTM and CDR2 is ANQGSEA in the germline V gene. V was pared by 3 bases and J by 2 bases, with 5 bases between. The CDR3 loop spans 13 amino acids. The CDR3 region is CSVDGAGANVLTF. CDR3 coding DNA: TGCAGCGTTGACGGAGCTGGGGCCAACGTCCTGACTTTC.

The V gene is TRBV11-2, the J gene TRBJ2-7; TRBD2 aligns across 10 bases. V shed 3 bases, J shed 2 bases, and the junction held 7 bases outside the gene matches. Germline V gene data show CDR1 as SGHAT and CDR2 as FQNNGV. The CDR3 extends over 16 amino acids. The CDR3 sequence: CASSFLIAGGPYEQYF. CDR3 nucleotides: TGTGCCAGCAGCTTTCTGATAGCGGGAGGACCCTACGAGCAGTACTTC.

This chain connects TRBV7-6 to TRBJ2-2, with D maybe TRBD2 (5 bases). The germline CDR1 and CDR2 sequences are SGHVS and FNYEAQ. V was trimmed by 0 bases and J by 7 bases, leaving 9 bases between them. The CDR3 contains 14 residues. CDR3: CASSLAPGIGELFF. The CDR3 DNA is TGTGCCAGCAGCTTAGCGCCGGGGATCGGGGAGCTGTTTTTT.